A selection of T cell receptor beta chains follows, all from one sample in a study of T cells in Graves' hyperthyroidism and ophthalmopathy. TCRdb re-called the multiplex PCR reads with MiXCR, one entry per CDR3 protein. The sample lists fewer than 650,000 distinct CDR3 sequences, 14% to 15% seen once, with approximately 4.3% in the top ten. The specimen sequenced was blood. These TCRs come from a woman aged 35 to 49 with Graves' ophthalmopathy. The CDR3 runs from the conserved cysteine through the conserved F or W. A D gene is named only where the DNA matches it firmly. Size values are once, few and many counts, or a class for expanded clones, and some rows have none.

D gene	clone size	J gene	V gene	CDR3 DNA	CDR3 protein
-	many	TRBJ2-3	TRBV28	TGTGCCAGCAGTTCGGGCCTTAGCACAGATACGCAGTATTTT	CASSSGLSTDTQYF
-	many	TRBJ2-7	TRBV11-2	TGTGCCAGCAGCCTCAGGGATTCGGACGAGCAGTACTTC	CASSLRDSDEQYF
-	few	TRBJ2-7	TRBV5-1	TGCGCCAGCAGCCAAAGGGACATGGGGGCCTACGAGCAGTACTTC	CASSQRDMGAYEQYF
TRBD2	many	TRBJ2-5	TRBV12-3/TRBV12-4	TGTGCCAGCAGTTTTAGCTCCGGGGGACTAGGAGGTTTGGGGCCCCAGTACTTC	CASSFSSGGLGGLGPQYF
-	many	TRBJ1-6	TRBV12-3/TRBV12-4	TGTGCCAGCAGCCCCGACTACCGAAATTCACCCCTCCACTTT	CASSPDYRNSPLHF
TRBD1	many	TRBJ2-2	TRBV2	TGTGCCAGCAGCGTAGACAGGGCGAACACCGGGGAGCTGTTTTTT	CASSVDRANTGELFF
TRBD2	few	TRBJ2-6	TRBV27	TGTGCCAGCAGTCGAGGGACTACTGGGGCCAACGTCCTGACTTTC	CASSRGTTGANVLTF
TRBD1	-	TRBJ1-2	TRBV24-1	TGTGCCACCAGTGATTTGCAGGGGGATGGCTACACCTTC	CATSDLQGDGYTF
-	many	TRBJ1-1	TRBV6-1	TGTGCCAGCAGTGAAGAGGGACGGACTGAAGCTTTCTTT	CASSEEGRTEAFF
-	many	TRBJ2-5	TRBV28	TGTGCCAGCAGTTTCCCGGAGCAAGAGACCCAGTACTTC	CASSFPEQETQYF
-	few	TRBJ2-2	TRBV12-3/TRBV12-4	TGTGCCAGCAGTTTCGTTCTAGCGGGACAGGTCCACGGGGAGCTGTTTTTT	CASSFVLAGQVHGELFF
TRBD2	few	TRBJ2-7	TRBV15	TGTGCCACCAGCCGTCGGGGGGTCTCCTGCGAGCAGTACTTC	CATSRRGVSCEQYF
-	-	TRBJ2-2	TRBV12-3/TRBV12-4	TGTGCCACTCTGCATCCGAACACCGGGGAGCTGTTTTTT	CATLHPNTGELFF
TRBD2	many	TRBJ2-7	TRBV20-1	TGCAGTGCTAGGCCTAGCGGGGCCTACGAGCAGTACTTC	CSARPSGAYEQYF
-	many	TRBJ2-5	TRBV7-2	TGTGCCAGCAGCAATACTAGGGCGGAGACCCAGTACTTC	CASSNTRAETQYF
-	many	TRBJ1-2	TRBV2	TGTGCCAGCATTAGGTCCGAGAGGCGAGGCTACACCTTC	CASIRSERRGYTF
TRBD2	many	TRBJ2-5	TRBV20-1	TGCAGTGCTAGGGCGGCCCGGACTAGCGGGAAAGAGACCCAGTACTTC	CSARAARTSGKETQYF
-	-	TRBJ1-1	TRBV28	TGTGCCAGCAGAAAAATGGGAACTGAAGCTTTCTTT	CASRKMGTEAFF
TRBD2	few	TRBJ2-7	TRBV19	TGTGCCAGTAGTCTAGGGACTAGCGGGAGGGGAGTCTACGAGCAGTACTTC	CASSLGTSGRGVYEQYF
TRBD1	few	TRBJ2-5	TRBV6-5	TGTGCCAGCAGTTACTCCAGGACAGGGGATTACTTC	CASSYSRTGDYF
-	many	TRBJ2-5	TRBV24-1	TGTGCCACCAGTGATTTACCGAGCGTCGGAGCAGAGACCCAGTACTTC	CATSDLPSVGAETQYF
-	many	TRBJ1-5	TRBV12-3/TRBV12-4	TGTGCCAGCAGTTTAGCGGGGGGAGGGGGCAATCAGCCCCAGCATTTT	CASSLAGGGGNQPQHF
-	many	TRBJ1-1	TRBV19	TGTGCCAGTAGTGATTGGGGTGTGCCGACTGAAGCTTTCTTT	CASSDWGVPTEAFF
TRBD1	many	TRBJ2-7	TRBV6-5	TGTGCCAGCAGTTACTCGAAGACAGGGGGCTACGAGCAGTACTTC	CASSYSKTGGYEQYF
-	many	TRBJ2-7	TRBV11-1	TGTGCCAGCAGCCCACCAGGGGAGATTGGGATATACGAGCAGTACTTC	CASSPPGEIGIYEQYF
-	many	TRBJ1-1	TRBV2	TGTGCCAGCAGGGAAAGAGGAGAGACTGAAGCTTTCTTT	CASRERGETEAFF
-	once	TRBJ2-7	TRBV20-1	TGCAGTGCTTGGGGGGGGGGACAGAGCTACGAGCAGTACTTC	CSAWGGGQSYEQYF
-	few	TRBJ1-2	TRBV7-2	TGTGCCAGCAGCTTAGGAGTGGGTGGCGGTAGTGGCTACACCTTC	CASSLGVGGGSGYTF
-	many	TRBJ2-2	TRBV3-1	TGTGCCAGTAGTCCAGGGACAAGCGGCACCGGGGAGCTGTTTTTT	CASSPGTSGTGELFF
-	many	TRBJ1-2	TRBV6-5	TGTGCCAGCAGTTACTCGATCAGGGAATCCTATGGCTACACCTTC	CASSYSIRESYGYTF
-	many	TRBJ1-5	TRBV19	TGTGCCAGTAGTATTCCGGACATACGCAATCAGCCCCAGCATTTT	CASSIPDIRNQPQHF
-	many	TRBJ1-2	TRBV7-9	TGTGCCAGCAGTTCCCCCGTTTTGAGGGACTATGGCTACACCTTC	CASSSPVLRDYGYTF
TRBD2	few	TRBJ2-1	TRBV30	TGTGCCTGGAGTGTACTAGCGGGAGCCTACAATGAGCAGTTCTTC	CAWSVLAGAYNEQFF
TRBD2	many	TRBJ2-7	TRBV19	TGTGCCAGTAGTCAGAGACTAGCGGGATTGTACGAGCAGTACTTC	CASSQRLAGLYEQYF
-	many	TRBJ2-5	TRBV24-1	TGTGCCACCAGTGATTCAAGGCAGACCCAGTACTTC	CATSDSRQTQYF
-	many	TRBJ1-1	TRBV28	TGTGCCAGCAGTGCCCCAGGGGAAGGCGCTGAAGCTTTCTTT	CASSAPGEGAEAFF
TRBD1	many	TRBJ2-7	TRBV19	TGTGCCAGTAGTATGGGACAGGGTGGCTCCTACGAGCAGTACTTC	CASSMGQGGSYEQYF
-	-	TRBJ1-2	TRBV12-3/TRBV12-4	TGTGCCAGCAGTCCCCCGGTCCGACGTGATGGCTACACCTTC	CASSPPVRRDGYTF
-	many	TRBJ2-7	TRBV20-1	TGCAGTGCTAGAATGACAGACGCCTACGAGCAGTACTTC	CSARMTDAYEQYF
-	-	TRBJ1-5	TRBV6-2/TRBV6-3	TGTGCCAGCAGTTACTCTGGGGGGGATCATCAGCCCCAGCATTTT	CASSYSGGDHQPQHF
-	many	TRBJ2-7	TRBV6-1	TGTGCCAGCGGGGCAGGGGAGCAGTACTTC	CASGAGEQYF
-	many	TRBJ1-4	TRBV27	TGTGCCAGCAGTTTTCTCCGGGCAGCCCTTGTTGAAAAACTGTTTTTT	CASSFLRAALVEKLFF
-	many	TRBJ2-6	TRBV6-1	TGTGCCAGCACTACAGGGACCTCTGGGGCCAACGTCCTGACTTTC	CASTTGTSGANVLTF
-	once	TRBJ2-7	TRBV7-8	TGTGCCAGCAGCTTAGTTACCGGTCCCGCCGCCAACGAGCAGTACTTC	CASSLVTGPAANEQYF
-	few	TRBJ2-1	TRBV7-9	TGTGCCAGCAGCTCCCGGGCCGAGGACTTCTACAATGAGCAGTTCTTC	CASSSRAEDFYNEQFF
TRBD1	few	TRBJ2-7	TRBV11-3	TGTGCCAGCAGCTTAGGACAGGGGAGCGAGGGGGAGCAGTACTTC	CASSLGQGSEGEQYF
-	many	TRBJ2-7	TRBV10-3	TGTGCCATCAGGGACGGCGAGGGCACCTACGAGCAGTACTTC	CAIRDGEGTYEQYF
-	-	TRBJ1-5	TRBV5-1	TGCGCCAGCAGCGTTTCTAGCAATCAGCCCCAGCATTTT	CASSVSSNQPQHF
-	-	TRBJ1-1	TRBV9	TGTGCCAGCAGCGGGCTGACTTTGGGTTGGGACACTGAAGCTTTCTTT	CASSGLTLGWDTEAFF
-	many	TRBJ1-1	TRBV12-5	TGTGCTAGTGGTTTGGTATCCACTGAAGCTTTCTTT	CASGLVSTEAFF
-	many	TRBJ2-5	TRBV6-2/TRBV6-3	TGTGCCAGCAGTGAGTCGGGGACCCAGTACTTC	CASSESGTQYF
TRBD2	-	TRBJ2-5	TRBV28	TGTGCCAGCAGTTTAGGCGGGAGTGGGTACCAAGAGACCCAGTACTTC	CASSLGGSGYQETQYF
TRBD2	many	TRBJ2-7	TRBV12-3/TRBV12-4	TGTGCCAGCAGTTCCGGACTAGCGGGAGATCCCTACGAGCAGTACTTC	CASSSGLAGDPYEQYF
-	-	TRBJ2-7	TRBV12-3/TRBV12-4	TGTGCCACAACCGGGACCCCTGCGGGAGAGCAGTACTTC	CATTGTPAGEQYF
TRBD2	-	TRBJ2-7	TRBV12-3/TRBV12-4	TGTGCCAGCAGAGGACTAGCGGGAGGTGGAACCTACGAGCAGTACTTC	CASRGLAGGGTYEQYF
-	few	TRBJ2-7	TRBV24-1	TGTGCCACCAGTGATGGAAGTCAACGGCAGTACTTC	CATSDGSQRQYF
-	medium-sized	TRBJ1-1	TRBV28	TGTGCCAGCAGTTTAGGCACTGAAGCTTTCTTT	CASSLGTEAFF
TRBD2	few	TRBJ2-2	TRBV15	TGTGCCACCAGCAGAGACGCTTCGACTAGCGGGACGGTCGGGGAGCTGCTTTTT	CATSRDASTSGTVGELLF
TRBD1	few	TRBJ1-2	TRBV10-3	TGTGCCATCAGTGAAGGGGGCGTATCTACTCGGGGCTACACCTTC	CAISEGGVSTRGYTF
TRBD1	many	TRBJ2-5	TRBV7-2	TGTGCCAGCAGCTTAGCGACAGGGTCACCGGAGACCCAGTACTTC	CASSLATGSPETQYF